The 20 T cell receptor beta chains below were found in one sample sequenced in a study of T cells after yellow fever vaccination. TCRdb passed the 5' RACE reads through MiXCR, listing each CDR3 protein once. The sample comprises just over 300,000 distinct CDR3 sequences, 3.6% of which are singletons, and 20% to 30% rests with the top ten. The material sequenced was PBMCs, taken on the day of the yellow fever booster vaccination. Every receptor here comes from a man between 18 and 35 years old who received the YFV17D yellow fever vaccine.

Judged by abundance, this clonotype is medium-sized. The chain has TRBV4-3 and TRBJ2-3; D possibly corresponds to TRBD2 (5 bases). The germline gives CDR1 LGHNA, CDR2 YSLEER. This CDR3 region has 13 residues. Trimming pared 4 bases from V and 6 bases from J, leaving 11 bases between. CDR3 DNA: TGCGCCAGCAGCCCCCCGAGGGCCGATACGCAGTATTTT. Translating it yields CASSPPRADTQYF.

This clonotype appeared a few times. The CDR3 nucleotides read TGTGCCAGCATGCCGGGACAGGGGGTCGGTGGCTACACCTTC. Protein sequence: CASMPGQGVGGYTF. The gene calls are TRBV6-1 and TRBJ1-2; 11 nucleotides line up with TRBD1. The length of the CDR3 is 14 residues. CDR1 is MNHNS and CDR2 is SASEGT in the germline V gene. V gave up 7 bases and J gave up 7 bases; unmatched junction bases: 8.

This clonotype was detected ten times or more. This chain uses TRBV9 with TRBJ2-5; TRBD2 is a possible D gene (6 bases). The V and J ends lost 2 bases and 2 bases respectively, with 7 bases between them. The CDR3 covers 13 residues. Germline CDR1 and CDR2: SGDLS and YYNGEE. CDR3 in amino acids: CASSVGGQETQYF. The CDR3 DNA follows: TGTGCCAGCAGCGTCGGGGGTCAAGAGACCCAGTACTTC.

CDR3 region: CASSSLTTINTEAFF. In DNA, the CDR3 is TGCGCCAGCAGCTCGTTGACAACCATAAACACTGAAGCTTTCTTT. The chain combines TRBV5-1 with TRBJ1-1; no clear D. The CDR3 totals 15 residues. Germline V CDR1 and CDR2: SGHRS, YFSETQ. The V and J ends lost 3 bases and 2 bases respectively, with 14 bases between them.

At least ten counts were recorded for this clonotype. The rearrangement links TRBV7-2 to TRBJ1-5; TRBD1 might be the D (5 bases). The CDR3 consists of 16 residues. Germline lookup yields CDR1 SGHTA and CDR2 FQGNSA. Trimming shortened V by 2 bases and J by 4 bases, and 15 bases separated the two germline ends. CDR3 region: CASSLLLSRGNQPQHF. CDR3 in DNA: TGTGCCAGCAGCTTACTACTCTCCCGGGGGAATCAGCCCCAGCATTTT.

V is TRBV6-2 or TRBV6-3 and J is TRBJ2-1; no reliable D call. This CDR3 has 12 amino acids. V gave up 7 bases and J gave up 1 base, with 5 bases separating them. Germline CDR1 and CDR2: MNHEY and SVGEGT. In DNA, the CDR3 is TGTGCCAGCAAACCTTCCTACAATGAGCAGTTCTTC. Amino acid sequence: CASKPSYNEQFF.

This clonotype was counted many times. V and J are TRBV2 and TRBJ2-2, with D possibly being TRBD1 (6 bases). The germline V gene has CDR1 SNHLY and CDR2 FYNNEI. This CDR3 contains 15 residues. V was cut by 2 bases and J by 6 bases, with 13 bases left in between. CDR3 in DNA: TGTGCCAGCAGTGAACAAGGGGGTTCAGCCGGGGAGCTGTTTTTT. It yields the protein CASSEQGGSAGELFF.

This clonotype was observed many times. This chain connects TRBV6-2 or TRBV6-3 to TRBJ2-1, with 12 bases matching TRBD2. The junction had 13 bases not matched to a gene; V was cut back by 7 bases and J by 12 bases. Germline CDR1 reads MNHEY; CDR2 reads SVGEGT. There are 15 residues in the CDR3. The CDR3 sequence: CASKDTTSGGSRQFF. CDR3 sequence (DNA): TGTGCCAGCAAAGACACGACTAGCGGGGGCTCCCGGCAGTTCTTC.

This clonotype was picked up many times. The chain joins TRBV7-8 to TRBJ2-5; no definite D call. Trimming took 5 bases from V and 2 from J, leaving 21 bases between them. CDR1 and CDR2 (germline): SGHVS, FQNEAQ. The CDR3 loop spans 17 amino acids. Here the CDR3 DNA reads TGTGCCAGCAGCCGACCCCTTTGGATGGGGATTCAAGAGACCCAGTACTTC. It specifies CASSRPLWMGIQETQYF.

The CDR3: CASIRTGVNYGYTF. The CDR3 region has the DNA TGTGCCAGCATACGGACAGGCGTTAACTATGGCTACACCTTC. The chain joins TRBV12-3 or TRBV12-4 to TRBJ1-2; 7 bases align to TRBD1. The CDR3 spans 14 residues. The ends lost 7 bases at V and 1 base at J; junction bases unmatched: 6.

The V call is TRBV5-1, the J call TRBJ2-5; D unclear. The germline V gene has CDR1 SGHRS and CDR2 YFSETQ. The CDR3 runs 11 residues. Trimming took 5 bases from V and 3 from J, leaving 5 bases between them. The CDR3 DNA is TGCGCCAGCAGGGCTGAAGAGACCCAGTACTTC. Its translation is CASRAEETQYF.

The V and J genes are TRBV5-1 and TRBJ2-5, with TRBD1 matching 7 bases. The CDR3 extends over 16 amino acids. V lost 4 bases to trimming and J lost 4 bases; unmatched junction nucleotides: 13. Germline V CDR1 and CDR2: SGHRS, YFSETQ. CDR3 nucleotide sequence: TGCGCCAGCAGCCCTAACAGACAGGGTGGGGCAGAGACCCAGTACTTC. Its protein product is CASSPNRQGGAETQYF. Variable domain in full (rest from reference TRBV5-1 and TRBJ2-5): KAGVTQTPRYLIKTRGQQVTLSCSPISGHRSVSWYQQTPGQGLQFLFEYFSETQRNKGNFPGRFSGRQFSNSRSEMNVSTLELGDSALYLCASSPNRQGGAETQYFGPGTRLLVL.

The chain employs TRBV6-5 and TRBJ2-5; 8 bases match TRBD2. This CDR3 comprises 14 residues. Germline V CDR1 and CDR2: MNHEY, SVGAGI. Germline trimming cut 6 bases from V and 6 bases from J; bases unmatched to any gene: 9. CDR3 coding DNA: TGTGCCAGCAGCTCCGGGGGGGCATGGAAGACCCAGTACTTC. Encoded protein: CASSSGGAWKTQYF.

The V and J genes are TRBV4-3 and TRBJ2-1; no firm D call. The V gene's germline CDR1 is LGHNA and CDR2 YSLEER. The V end lost 0 bases, the J end lost 5 bases, and 8 bases lay between the germline ends. The CDR3 has 14 residues. The CDR3 DNA follows: TGCGCCAGCAGCCAAGATCTCGGTGACAATGAGCAGTTCTTC. Its translation: CASSQDLGDNEQFF.

This clonotype was counted many times. This chain's CDR3 is CASSWASSGEQYV. For the CDR3, the DNA is TGTGCCAGCTCGTGGGCTTCCTCGGGGGAGCAGTACGTC. This chain connects TRBV6-6 to TRBJ2-7; possibly TRBD2 for D (5 bases). Trimming removed 8 bases at V and 7 bases at J, with 18 bases between. The CDR3 length is 13 residues. Germline V gene sequence: CDR1 MNHNY, CDR2 SVGAGI (reference sequence).

This clonotype came up many times. The rearrangement links TRBV20-1 to TRBJ2-5, with a weak D call TRBD2 (5 bases). V was trimmed by 5 bases and J by 5 bases, leaving 9 bases between them. The CDR3 totals 11 residues. Germline assignment: CDR1 DFQATT and CDR2 SNEGSKA (reference sequence). CDR3 in amino acids: CSAGRGETQYF. The CDR3 coding sequence is TGCAGTGCTGGGAGAGGGGAGACCCAGTACTTC.

This clonotype was found a few times. J is TRBJ1-6 and V is TRBV7-9; D may be TRBD1 (5 bases). V was shortened by 0 bases and J by 9 bases, with 9 bases between the two germline ends. The CDR3 covers 14 residues. Germline-derived CDR1 and CDR2 are SEHNR and FQNEAQ (reference sequence). The DNA for the CDR3 is TGTGCCAGCAGCTTAGCGCGTCAGGGTTCACCCCTCCACTTT. The encoded protein is CASSLARQGSPLHF. Full variable domain (outside the CDR3, taken from reference TRBV7-9 and TRBJ1-6): DTGVSQNPRHKITKRGQNVTFRCDPISEHNRLYWYRQTLGQGPEFLTYFQNEAQLEKSRLLSDRFSAERPKGSFSTLEIQRTEQGDSAMYLCASSLARQGSPLHFGNGTRLTVT.

This clonotype has a handful of counts. The chain uses TRBV25-1 and TRBJ1-1; D gene ambiguous. The CDR3 spans 16 residues. Germline assignment: CDR1 MGHDK and CDR2 SYGVNS. V gave up 6 bases and J gave up 0 bases, with 17 bases separating them. The CDR3 DNA is TGTGCCAGCAGACCCAAGGTCCCACATATGAACACTGAAGCTTTCTTT. Translating gives CASRPKVPHMNTEAFF. Variable domain in full (rest from reference TRBV25-1 and TRBJ1-1): EADIYQTPRYLVIGTGKKITLECSQTMGHDKMYWYQQDPGMELHLIHYSYGVNSTEKGDLSSESTVSRIRTEHFPLTLESARPSHTSQYLCASRPKVPHMNTEAFFGQGTRLTVV.

This chain links TRBV7-2 with TRBJ2-3, with 10 bases fitting TRBD2. The germline gives CDR1 SGHTA, CDR2 FQGNSA. The CDR3 extends over 14 amino acids. The trim removed 5 bases at V and 7 bases at J, leaving 6 bases unmatched. This CDR3 reads CASSPGLAMNTQYF. The CDR3 bases are TGTGCCAGCAGCCCGGGACTAGCGATGAATACGCAGTATTTT.

This clonotype was seen repeatedly, ten times or more. The chain uses TRBV7-9 and TRBJ1-5; 12 nucleotides agree with TRBD1. This CDR3 has 18 amino acids. Germline CDR1 reads SEHNR; CDR2 reads FQNEAQ (reference sequence). The junction had 7 bases not matched to a gene; V was cut back by 4 bases and J by 0 bases. The CDR3 spells CASSSGQGAPYSNQPQHF. The CDR3 DNA reads TGTGCCAGCAGCTCGGGACAGGGGGCCCCTTATAGCAATCAGCCCCAGCATTTT.